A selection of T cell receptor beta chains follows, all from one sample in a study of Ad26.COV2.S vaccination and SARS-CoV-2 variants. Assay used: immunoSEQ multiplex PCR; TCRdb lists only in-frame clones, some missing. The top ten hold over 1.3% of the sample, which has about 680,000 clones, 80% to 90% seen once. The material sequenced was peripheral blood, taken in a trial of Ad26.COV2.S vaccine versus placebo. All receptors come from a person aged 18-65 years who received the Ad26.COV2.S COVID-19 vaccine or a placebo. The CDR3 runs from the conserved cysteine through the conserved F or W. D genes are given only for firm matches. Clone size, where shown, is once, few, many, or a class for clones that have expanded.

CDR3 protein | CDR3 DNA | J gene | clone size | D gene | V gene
CASSFNSGVAGYTF | TGTGCCAGCAGCTTTAATTCTGGGGTGGCTGGCTACACCTTC | TRBJ1-2 | - | - | TRBV7-9
CASSLLGGTEAFF | TGTGCCAGCAGTTTATTAGGGGGCACTGAAGCTTTCTTT | TRBJ1-1 | - | - | TRBV12-3/TRBV12-4
CASSRPVGQGARNEQFF | TGTGCCAGCAGCAGGCCCGTCGGACAGGGGGCGCGGAATGAGCAGTTCTTC | TRBJ2-1 | once | TRBD1 | TRBV5-6
CSVEEGSGAFF | TGCAGCGTTGAAGAGGGGAGTGGAGCTTTCTTT | TRBJ1-1 | - | - | TRBV29-1
CASSSPGQNTGELFF | TGTGCCAGCAGCTCTCCGGGACAGAACACCGGGGAGCTGTTTTTT | TRBJ2-2 | - | - | TRBV5-4
CASSKAPRNEQFF | TGTGCCAGCAGTAAGGCCCCTCGAAATGAGCAGTTCTTC | TRBJ2-1 | - | - | TRBV7-2
CASSGGFHNEQFF | TGTGCCAGTTCCGGAGGGTTTCACAATGAGCAGTTCTTC | TRBJ2-1 | - | - | TRBV19
CASSRGGSGATDTQYF | TGTGCCAGCAGCCGGGGGGGGAGCGGGGCCACAGATACGCAGTATTTT | TRBJ2-3 | - | TRBD2 | TRBV5-4
CASSNRATGYTF | TGTGCCAGTAGTAACAGGGCTACCGGCTACACCTTC | TRBJ1-2 | - | - | TRBV19
CASSQTQGWTEAFF | TGCGCCAGCAGCCAAACCCAGGGTTGGACTGAAGCTTTCTTT | TRBJ1-1 | - | - | TRBV4-1
CSAPSREKFF | TGCAGTGCCCCTTCTCGGGAAAAGTTCTTC | TRBJ2-1 | - | - | TRBV20-1
CASRQGAWHEQYF | TGTGCCAGCCGACAGGGGGCTTGGCACGAGCAGTACTTC | TRBJ2-7 | - | TRBD1 | TRBV6-5
CASSIKSDRYNSPLHF | TGTGCCAGTAGTATAAAATCGGACCGCTATAATTCACCCCTCCACTTT | TRBJ1-6 | - | - | TRBV19
CASSLNRQETQYF | TGCGCCAGCAGCTTAAACAGACAAGAGACCCAGTACTTC | TRBJ2-5 | - | - | TRBV5-1
CASSPLIAGDEQFF | TGTGCCAGCAGCCCTCTGATTGCAGGAGATGAGCAGTTCTTC | TRBJ2-1 | - | - | TRBV13
CASSWGGTASLYEQYF | TGTGCCAGCAGTTGGGGCGGGACAGCTTCCCTCTACGAGCAGTACTTC | TRBJ2-7 | - | - | TRBV2
CASSDGGEWTGNTIYF | TGTGCCAGCAGTGATGGCGGGGAATGGACTGGAAACACCATATATTTT | TRBJ1-3 | - | - | TRBV6-4
CASRTGGLGDTIYF | TGTGCCAGTCGAACAGGGGGCCTCGGAGACACCATATATTTT | TRBJ1-3 | - | TRBD1 | TRBV19
CASSRDGSGTQYF | TGTGCCAGCAGTCGAGACGGGTCGGGTACGCAGTATTTT | TRBJ2-3 | - | - | TRBV12-3/TRBV12-4
CAWSLGGELFF | TGTGCCTGGTCCTTGGGCGGGGAGCTGTTTTTT | TRBJ2-2 | once | - | TRBV30
CATSEGDRAYQETQYF | TGTGCCACCAGTGAAGGGGACAGGGCTTACCAAGAGACCCAGTACTTC | TRBJ2-5 | - | TRBD1 | TRBV24-1
CASSPQGFLDEKLFF | TGCGCCAGCAGCCCTCAGGGATTTTTGGATGAAAAACTGTTTTTT | TRBJ1-4 | - | - | TRBV5-1
CAVSGTSGSYNEQFF | TGCGCCGTTTCCGGGACTAGCGGTTCCTACAATGAGCAGTTCTTC | TRBJ2-1 | - | TRBD2 | TRBV10-2
CASSAWTRGMEQFF | TGTGCCAGTAGTGCGTGGACTAGGGGGATGGAGCAGTTCTTC | TRBJ2-1 | once | - | TRBV19